The 16 T cell receptor beta chains presented below share a single source sample, sequenced in a study of beta chain features in type 1 diabetes. Every isolated RNA sample was fully reverse transcribed, so sequencing captured expressed TCRB transcripts. Data came from immunoSEQ multiplex PCR; TCRdb stores just in-frame clones and leaves some out. This table holds about 230,000 clones, 9% to 10% found once. Sequenced material: naive CD4+ T cells from blood. The receptors shown here come from a woman between 18 and 29 years old in good health.

The chain is built from TRBV4-1 and TRBJ2-6; D unresolved. The CDR3 has 12 residues. The V gene's germline CDR1 is MGHRA and CDR2 YSYEKL. V gave up 5 bases and J gave up 8 bases, with 7 bases separating them. The CDR3 DNA reads TGCGCCAGCAGCTGGAGTCCCAACGTCCTGACTTTC. Its translation is CASSWSPNVLTF.

The sample holds a few counts of this clone. The chain recombines TRBV25-1 with TRBJ2-3; TRBD1 matches 7 bases. The CDR3 spans 15 residues. V lost 8 bases, J lost 2 bases, and 10 bases stayed unmatched. From germline, CDR1 is MGHDK and CDR2 SYGVNS. DNA for the CDR3: TGTGCCAGCCGCAAGGGGGCCCCCCCCACAGATACGCAGTATTTT. It codes for CASRKGAPPTDTQYF.

This clone came up a few times. The V gene is TRBV19, the J gene TRBJ2-5; no firm D call. The CDR3 runs to 15 residues. Germline V gene sequence: CDR1 LNHDA, CDR2 SQIVND (reference sequence). V lost 3 bases and J 1 base, leaving 12 bases between the germline ends. CDR3 in DNA: TGTGCCAGTAGTATTCTCTCCCGGAGCCAAGAGACCCAGTACTTC. Translation gives CASSILSRSQETQYF.

This clone was picked up a small number of times. The V and J genes are TRBV27 and TRBJ1-5; D is uncertain. The CDR3 totals 14 residues. V was shortened by 4 bases and J by 2 bases, with 9 bases between the two germline ends. Germline V gene lookup returns CDR1 MNHEY and CDR2 SMNVEV (reference sequence). The CDR3 spells CASSSRRGNQPQHF. The DNA for the CDR3 is TGTGCCAGCAGTTCTCGACGGGGCAATCAGCCCCAGCATTTT.

J is TRBJ2-5 and V is TRBV6-5; D is possibly TRBD2 (5 bases). Trimming removed 7 bases at V and 8 bases at J, with 17 bases between. Germline values: CDR1 MNHEY, CDR2 SVGAGI. The CDR3 totals 13 residues. The CDR3 loop reads CASTPSSEGTQYF. The CDR3 nucleotides are TGTGCCAGCACCCCCTCTTCCGAGGGAACCCAGTACTTC.

The V gene is TRBV5-4, the J gene TRBJ1-2; TRBD1 agrees at 9 bases. Germline V gene sequence: CDR1 SGHNT, CDR2 YYREEE (reference sequence). CDR3 length: 16 amino acids. V shed 6 bases, J shed 4 bases, and the junction held 13 bases outside the gene matches. CDR3: CASTQGGQGKSYGYTF. The DNA for the CDR3 is TGTGCCAGCACCCAAGGGGGACAGGGCAAGTCCTATGGCTACACCTTC.

The J gene is TRBJ2-5, the V gene TRBV18; 9 bases are shared with TRBD1. The germline gives CDR1 KGHSH, CDR2 LQKENI. Trimming at V came to 1 base and at J to 7 bases, leaving 4 bases not matched to a gene. The length of the CDR3 is 14 residues. The chain's CDR3 is CASSPRTGDATQYF. The CDR3 coding sequence is TGTGCCAGCTCACCACGGACAGGGGATGCGACCCAGTACTTC.

This clone was seen more than once but under ten times. The CDR3 DNA reads TGTGCCAGCTCACCAATCATCCAGCGGGGGGCAGAGACCCAGTACTTC. It codes for CASSPIIQRGAETQYF. The chain links TRBV18 to TRBJ2-5, with TRBD2 matching over 9 bases. The V gene end was trimmed by 2 bases and the J gene end by 4 bases; junction bases not matched to a gene: 8. CDR3 length equals 16 residues. Germline V lookup: CDR1 KGHSH, CDR2 LQKENI.

This clone was seen more than once but under ten times. This sequence joins TRBV4-1 and TRBJ1-2; the match to TRBD1 covers 9 bases. The CDR3 runs 13 residues. V was pared by 2 bases and J by 13 bases, with 8 bases of the junction left unmatched. Germline CDR1 and CDR2: MGHRA and YSYEKL. CDR3 DNA: TGCGCCAGCAGCCAAACAGGGGGCCCCACGGTCACCTTC. This codes for CASSQTGGPTVTF.

This clone was detected only a few times. The chain employs TRBV19 and TRBJ1-4; weak D call: TRBD1 (5 bases). V lost 7 bases and J 5 bases, leaving 11 bases between the germline ends. The CDR3 has 13 amino acids. Per the germline V gene, CDR1 is LNHDA and CDR2 is SQIVND (reference sequence). Here the CDR3 DNA reads TGTGCCAGTAATCGGGACTTGAATGAAAAACTGTTTTTT. Protein sequence: CASNRDLNEKLFF.

This chain connects TRBV15 to TRBJ1-3, with unresolved D. The CDR3 runs 13 residues. Trimming took off 0 bases at V and 3 bases at J, with 3 bases between the two ends. Germline CDR1 and CDR2: LNHNV and YYDKDF (reference sequence). CDR3 sequence: CATSRDRGNTIYF. The CDR3 DNA follows: TGTGCCACCAGCAGAGATCGTGGAAACACCATATATTTT.

This clone was counted at least ten times. The CDR3 DNA reads as TGTGCCAGCAGTGAGGTGCAGGAGTTCTTC. The encoded protein is CASSEVQEFF. J is TRBJ2-1 and V is TRBV6-1, with D uncertain. With 3 bases removed from V and 14 bases from J, the gap between germline ends came to 8 bases. CDR3 length equals 10 residues. Germline loops: CDR1 MNHNS, CDR2 SASEGT.

In its sample, this clone was seen a few times. The chain joins TRBV27 to TRBJ1-6; 8 bases map to TRBD1. The CDR3 consists of 15 residues. The junction had 7 bases not matched to a gene; V was cut back by 7 bases and J by 5 bases. CDR1 MNHEY and CDR2 SMNVEV come from the germline V gene (reference sequence). CDR3 in amino acids: CASTSGGANNSPLHF. In DNA, the CDR3 is TGTGCCAGCACCTCAGGGGGCGCGAATAATTCACCCCTCCACTTT.

The V call is TRBV6-6, the J call TRBJ2-7, with no clear D. Trimming cost V 6 bases and J 3 bases, with 12 bases left between them. The germline V gene has CDR1 MNHNY and CDR2 SVGAGI (reference sequence). The CDR3 sequence is 13 residues long. DNA of the CDR3: TGTGCCAGCAGCAACACGGAGATCTACGAGCAGTACTTC. Encoded protein: CASSNTEIYEQYF.

This clone showed up just a few times. This rearrangement joins TRBV30 to TRBJ2-6; TRBD1 matches 10 bases. The ends lost 5 bases at V and 2 bases at J; junction bases unmatched: 0. The germline gives CDR1 GTSNPN, CDR2 SVGIG (reference sequence). The CDR3 is 14 amino acids. CDR3 region: CAWDRGPGANVLTF. As DNA, the CDR3 is TGTGCCTGGGACAGGGGGCCTGGGGCCAACGTCCTGACTTTC.

The V call is TRBV30, the J call TRBJ1-6; possible D gene TRBD1, 5 bases. The CDR3 spans 15 residues. Trimming stripped 0 bases from V and 6 bases from J, with 12 bases between. Looked up from germline, CDR1 is GTSNPN and CDR2 is SVGIG (reference sequence). The CDR3, as DNA: TGTGCCTGGAGTGTAAGGCAGGGCCCTAATTCACCCCTCCACTTT. Its protein product is CAWSVRQGPNSPLHF. Based on the CDR3 plus reference TRBV30 and TRBJ1-6, the full variable domain is SQTIHQWPATLVQPVGSPLSLECTVEGTSNPNLYWYRQAAGRGLQLLFYSVGIGQISSEVPQNLSASRPQDRQFILSSKKLLLSDSGFYLCAWSVRQGPNSPLHFGNGTRLTVT.